The 14 T cell receptor beta chains listed next were all sequenced from one sample in a study of T cell responses to AZD1222 COVID-19 vaccine. Profiling relied on immunoSEQ multiplex PCR, and the TCRdb table lists in-frame clones only, not all of them. Of some 150,000 clones in the sample, 75% to 90% are singletons; the top ten hold more than 3.5%. This specimen consisted of peripheral blood, obtained 28 days after the second dose of the MenACWY control vaccine. These receptors all come from an adult who received the MenACWY meningococcal vaccine as a control.

The chain links TRBV12-5 to TRBJ1-5; D remains ambiguous. The CDR3 is made up of 13 amino acids. The V end was cut by 7 bases, the J end by 5 bases, with 12 bases between. Germline CDR1 and CDR2: LGHNT and FRNRAP. The CDR3 spells CASAIYGYQPQHF. Here the CDR3 DNA reads TGTGCTAGTGCCATCTATGGGTATCAGCCCCAGCATTTT.

The chain is built from TRBV6-5 and TRBJ1-4; D is uncertain. The CDR3 length is 15 residues. V was pared by 0 bases and J by 8 bases, with 13 bases between. Germline V gives CDR1 MNHEY, CDR2 SVGAGI. This CDR3 is CASSYSYGLGEKLFF. DNA for the CDR3: TGTGCCAGCAGTTACTCGTACGGGCTAGGGGAAAAACTGTTTTTT.

This chain joins TRBV5-4 and TRBJ2-1, with a tentative D call TRBD2 (6 bases). Germline V CDR1 and CDR2: SGHNT, YYREEE (reference sequence). V was shortened by 1 base and J by 5 bases, with 16 bases between the two germline ends. The CDR3 is made up of 16 amino acids. The chain's CDR3 is CASSLLGPSAHNEQFF. CDR3 coding DNA: TGTGCCAGCAGCTTGTTGGGGCCTAGCGCACACAATGAGCAGTTCTTC.

The sample holds a few counts of this clone. The rearrangement joins TRBV7-2 to TRBJ2-1; D may be TRBD1 or TRBD2 (5 bases each). Looked up from germline, CDR1 is SGHTA and CDR2 is FQGNSA. V dropped 6 bases and J dropped 4 bases, with 19 bases sitting between them. The CDR3 consists of 16 residues. In DNA form, the CDR3 reads TGTGCCAGCAGGCTTAAACCCACTGGGACGTACAATGAGCAGTTCTTC. Encoded protein: CASRLKPTGTYNEQFF.

This clone was seen only once. CDR3 amino acids: CASSWEEYGELFF. The CDR3 nucleotides are TGCGCCAGCAGCTGGGAGGAGTACGGGGAGCTGTTTTTT. V usage is TRBV5-1 and J usage is TRBJ2-2; TRBD2 is a possible D gene (6 bases). This CDR3 spans 13 amino acids. Trimming took off 3 bases at V and 7 bases at J, with 10 bases between the two ends. Germline V gene data show CDR1 as SGHRS and CDR2 as YFSETQ.

This clone was seen only once. The chain combines TRBV10-1 with TRBJ2-3, with TRBD2 matching over 11 bases. V lost 3 bases, J lost 2 bases, and 4 bases stayed unmatched. Germline V CDR1 and CDR2: WNHNN, SYGVQD (reference sequence). CDR3 length: 16 amino acids. The CDR3 DNA follows: TGCGCCAGCAGTGATAGCGGGAGGGCCTACACAGATACGCAGTATTTT. It codes for CASSDSGRAYTDTQYF.

V gene TRBV2 combines with J gene TRBJ1-1, with TRBD1 as a possible D gene (6 bases). CDR1 and CDR2 (germline): SNHLY, FYNNEI. Trimming stripped 1 base from V and 3 bases from J, with 9 bases between. CDR3 length: 14 residues. CDR3: CASSEEGGYTEAFF. Written as DNA, the CDR3 is TGTGCCAGCAGTGAAGAGGGGGGGTACACTGAAGCTTTCTTT.

V usage is TRBV28 and J usage is TRBJ1-1; no reliable D call. Trimming cost V 4 bases and J 3 bases, with 9 bases left between them. Looked up from germline, CDR1 is MDHEN and CDR2 is SYDVKM. CDR3 length equals 13 residues. CDR3 amino acids: CASSYPPDTEAFF. DNA for the CDR3: TGTGCCAGCAGTTACCCCCCCGACACTGAAGCTTTCTTT. Looking up the rest from reference TRBV28 and TRBJ1-1 gives the full variable domain: DVKVTQSSRYLVKRTGEKVFLECVQDMDHENMFWYRQDPGLGLRLIYFSYDVKMKEKGDIPEGYSVSREKKERFSLILESASTNQTSMYLCASSYPPDTEAFFGQGTRLTVV.

The V call is TRBV30, the J call TRBJ1-3; no clear D gene. The CDR3 runs 12 residues. V lost 2 bases, J lost 4 bases, and 6 bases lay in between. CDR1 and CDR2 from the germline V gene are GTSNPN and SVGIG (reference sequence). In DNA, the CDR3 is TGTGCCTGGAGTTTTAGGGGAAACACCATATATTTT. Encoded protein: CAWSFRGNTIYF.

The chain recombines TRBV30 with TRBJ1-5, with 9 positions matching TRBD1. The trim removed 5 bases at V and 4 bases at J, leaving 9 bases unmatched. There are 15 residues in the CDR3. The germline V gene encodes CDR1 GTSNPN and CDR2 SVGIG (reference sequence). The CDR3, as DNA: TGTGCCTGGGACCCGGGACAGGGAGGAAATCAGCCCCAGCATTTT. Amino acids: CAWDPGQGGNQPQHF.

The rearrangement joins TRBV19 to TRBJ1-2; TRBD1 matches at 11 bases. Germline lookup yields CDR1 LNHDA and CDR2 SQIVND (reference sequence). The CDR3 has 18 residues. Losses at the gene ends were 7 bases for V and 4 bases for J; bases not matched to a gene: 17. The CDR3 here is CASTPGQGGVPHFYGYTF. DNA for the CDR3: TGTGCCAGTACCCCGGGACAGGGGGGCGTTCCGCACTTCTATGGCTACACCTTC.

This clone was counted a few times. CDR3 region: CASSRPDEKLFF. The CDR3 DNA follows: TGTGCCAGTAGTAGGCCTGATGAAAAACTGTTTTTT. This chain joins TRBV19 and TRBJ1-4; no clear D gene. The germline V and J ends were trimmed by 4 bases and 6 bases, with 6 bases remaining between them. CDR1 and CDR2 (germline): LNHDA, SQIVND (reference sequence). This CDR3 is 12 amino acids long.

The chain is built from TRBV4-3 and TRBJ1-5; D remains ambiguous. The CDR3 extends over 14 amino acids. The germline V gene has CDR1 LGHNA and CDR2 YSLEER. Deletions cut 0 bases from V and 5 bases from J, with 8 bases between. CDR3 coding DNA: TGCGCCAGCAGCCAAGAGGCCGGGGATCAGCCCCAGCATTTT. Its translation is CASSQEAGDQPQHF.

This chain joins TRBV20-1 and TRBJ2-3; D ambiguous. Germline-derived CDR1 and CDR2 are DFQATT and SNEGSKA (reference sequence). The ends were cut back, 3 bases at V and 3 bases at J, with 7 bases in the middle. The CDR3 is 12 residues long. This chain's CDR3 is CSASTPTDTQYF. DNA for the CDR3: TGCAGTGCTAGTACCCCGACAGATACGCAGTATTTT.